The source of this T cell receptor beta chain is a study of T cell responses to AZD1222 COVID-19 vaccine. Study-wide background: Second-dose intervals of approximately 4 or approximately 12 weeks were pooled. General study results and limits: Donors in the cohort were predominantly white British and more often female, and clonal diversity was possibly underestimated. A reported finding is that nearly half of spike-specific TCRs target unmutated variant regions.

With 3 bases clipped from V and 0 bases from J, the junction kept 1 base outside the gene matches. The CDR3 has 15 amino acids. Germline V CDR1 and CDR2: KGHSH, LQKENI. This clone was detected once. What it binds is unknown. Method: immunoSEQ multiplex PCR; TCRdb's copy keeps in-frame clones and lacks some. The sample consists of tens of thousands of clones, 70% to 90% of them appearing once. The V call is TRBV18, the J call TRBJ1-3, with 8 bases that match TRBD1. Sample: peripheral blood, taken on day 0 of AZD1222 vaccination. The TCR originated in an adult in good health. The CDR3 loop is CASSPGQVSGNTIYF. Here the CDR3 DNA reads TGTGCCAGCTCACCGGGACAGGTCTCTGGAAACACCATATATTTT.